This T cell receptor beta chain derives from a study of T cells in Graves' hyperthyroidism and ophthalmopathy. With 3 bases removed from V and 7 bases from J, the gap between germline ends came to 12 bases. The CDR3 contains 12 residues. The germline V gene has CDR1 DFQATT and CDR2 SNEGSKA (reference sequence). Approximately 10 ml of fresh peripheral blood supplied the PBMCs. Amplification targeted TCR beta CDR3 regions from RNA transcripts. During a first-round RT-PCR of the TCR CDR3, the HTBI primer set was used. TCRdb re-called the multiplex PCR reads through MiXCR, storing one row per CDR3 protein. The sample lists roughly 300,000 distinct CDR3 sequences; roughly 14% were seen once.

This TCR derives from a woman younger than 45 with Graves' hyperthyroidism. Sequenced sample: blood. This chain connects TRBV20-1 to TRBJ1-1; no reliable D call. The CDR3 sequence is CSARVDLYEAFF. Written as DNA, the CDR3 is TGCAGTGCTAGGGTAGACCTCTATGAAGCTTTCTTT.